A selection of T cell receptor gamma chains follows, all from one sample in a study of intestinal T cells in coeliac disease. TCRdb reprocessed the multiplex PCR reads through CATT. Here the sample spans roughly 730 gamma-chain clones, roughly half being singletons. Sequenced input: a duodenal biopsy. Source of these receptors: a human donor with celiac disease. Each CDR3 is given with its conserved first and last residue. The order of the fields is clone size, J gene, V gene, CDR3 DNA, CDR3 protein. Size tells how often a clone was seen (once, few, many) or the class of an expanded clone, and some rows leave it out.

abundance: .; j_gene: TRGJ1/TRGJ2; v_gene: TRGV8; CDR3nt: TGTGCACCTGGACAAAATAAGAAACTCTTT; CDR3aa: CAPGQNKKLF
abundance: .; j_gene: TRGJ1/TRGJ2; v_gene: TRGV10; CDR3nt: TGTGCTGCGTGGACCCGTCCGTCTACTAATAAGAAACTCTTT; CDR3aa: CAAWTRPSTNKKLF
abundance: large; j_gene: TRGJ1/TRGJ2; v_gene: TRGV2; CDR3nt: TGTGCCACCTGGGACGGGCTGAAGAAACTCTTT; CDR3aa: CATWDGLKKLF
abundance: large; j_gene: TRGJ1/TRGJ2; v_gene: TRGV11; CDR3nt: TGTGCCTGCTGGATTAGCCATTATTATAAGAAACTCTTT; CDR3aa: CACWISHYYKKLF
abundance: .; j_gene: TRGJ1/TRGJ2; v_gene: TRGV10; CDR3nt: TGTGCTGCGTGGGCTGATAAGAAACTCTTT; CDR3aa: CAAWADKKLF
abundance: .; j_gene: TRGJP2; v_gene: TRGV2; CDR3nt: TGTGCCACCTGGGAGGGGGGTCGTTGTGATTGGATCAAGACGTTT; CDR3aa: CATWEGGRCDWIKTF
abundance: .; j_gene: TRGJ1/TRGJ2; v_gene: TRGV4; CDR3nt: TGTGCACCTGGGATGGGCTATGATTATAAGAAACTCTTT; CDR3aa: CAPGMGYDYKKLF
abundance: .; j_gene: TRGJP1; v_gene: TRGV9; CDR3nt: TGTGCCTTGTGGGAGCCCCCCCCCGGTTGGTTCAAGATATTT; CDR3aa: CALWEPPPGWFKIF
abundance: .; j_gene: TRGJ1/TRGJ2; v_gene: TRGV2; CDR3nt: TGTGCCACCTGGGACGCCAGGGTGAAGAAACTCTTT; CDR3aa: CATWDARVKKLF
abundance: .; j_gene: TRGJ1/TRGJ2; v_gene: TRGV3; CDR3nt: TGTGCTACCTGGGACATGGAGCTCTATTATAAGAAACTCTTT; CDR3aa: CATWDMELYYKKLF
abundance: few; j_gene: TRGJ1/TRGJ2; v_gene: TRGV4; CDR3nt: TGTGCCACCTGGGTAGGACCCATAAAGAAACTCTTT; CDR3aa: CATWVGPIKKLF
abundance: few; j_gene: TRGJP1; v_gene: TRGV8; CDR3nt: TGTGCCACCTGGGATAGATATTGGGCACTTGGTTGGTTCAAGATATTT; CDR3aa: CATWDRYWALGWFKIF
abundance: .; j_gene: TRGJP1; v_gene: TRGV8; CDR3nt: TGTGCCACCTGGGATCTAATATCCACTGGTTGGTTCAAGATATTT; CDR3aa: CATWDLISTGWFKIF
abundance: .; j_gene: TRGJ1/TRGJ2; v_gene: TRGV10; CDR3nt: TGTGCTGCGTGGGATCCCCCCAAGGCTTATTATAAGAAACTCTTT; CDR3aa: CAAWDPPKAYYKKLF
abundance: .; j_gene: TRGJ1/TRGJ2; v_gene: TRGV2; CDR3nt: TGTGCCACCTGGGACGGGGCGAGGTATTATAAGAAACTCTTT; CDR3aa: CATWDGARYYKKLF
abundance: large; j_gene: TRGJ1/TRGJ2; v_gene: TRGV3; CDR3nt: TGTGCCACCTGGGACTGGTGGGGTAAGAAACTCTTT; CDR3aa: CATWDWWGKKLF